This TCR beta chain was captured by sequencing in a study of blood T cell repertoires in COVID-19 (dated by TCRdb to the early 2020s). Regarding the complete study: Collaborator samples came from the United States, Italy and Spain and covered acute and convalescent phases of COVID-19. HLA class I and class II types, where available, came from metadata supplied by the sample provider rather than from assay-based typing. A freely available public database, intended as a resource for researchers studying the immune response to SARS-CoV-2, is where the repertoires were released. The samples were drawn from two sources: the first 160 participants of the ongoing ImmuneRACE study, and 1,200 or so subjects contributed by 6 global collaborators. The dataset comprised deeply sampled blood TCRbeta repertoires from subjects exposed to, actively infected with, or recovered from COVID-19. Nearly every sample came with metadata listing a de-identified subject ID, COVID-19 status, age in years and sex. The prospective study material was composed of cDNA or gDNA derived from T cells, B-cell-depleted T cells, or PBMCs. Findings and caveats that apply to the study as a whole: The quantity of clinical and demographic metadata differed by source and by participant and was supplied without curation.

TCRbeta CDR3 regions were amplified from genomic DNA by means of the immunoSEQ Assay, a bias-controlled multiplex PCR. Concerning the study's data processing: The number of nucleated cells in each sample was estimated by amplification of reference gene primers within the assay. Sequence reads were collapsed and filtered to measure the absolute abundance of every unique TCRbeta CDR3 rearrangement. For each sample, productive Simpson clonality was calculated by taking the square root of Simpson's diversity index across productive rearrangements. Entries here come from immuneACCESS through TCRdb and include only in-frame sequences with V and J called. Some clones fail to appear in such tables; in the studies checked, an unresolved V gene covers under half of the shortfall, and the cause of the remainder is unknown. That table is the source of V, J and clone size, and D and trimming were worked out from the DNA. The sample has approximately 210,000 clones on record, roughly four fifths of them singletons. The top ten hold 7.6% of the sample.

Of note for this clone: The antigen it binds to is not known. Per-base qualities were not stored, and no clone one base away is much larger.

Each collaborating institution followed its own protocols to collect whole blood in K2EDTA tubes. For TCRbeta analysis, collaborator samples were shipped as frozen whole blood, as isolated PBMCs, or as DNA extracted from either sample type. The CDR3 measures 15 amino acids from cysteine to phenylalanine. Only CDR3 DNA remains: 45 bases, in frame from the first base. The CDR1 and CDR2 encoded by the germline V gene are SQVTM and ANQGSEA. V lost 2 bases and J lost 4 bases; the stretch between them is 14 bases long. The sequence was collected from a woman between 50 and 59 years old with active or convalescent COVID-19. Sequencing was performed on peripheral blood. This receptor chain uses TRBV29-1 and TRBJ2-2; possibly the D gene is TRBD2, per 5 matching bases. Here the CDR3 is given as CSVESPAEGTGELFF. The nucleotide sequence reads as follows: TGCAGCGTTGAAAGCCCAGCCGAGGGCACCGGGGAGCTGTTTTTT.